This T cell receptor (beta chain) was obtained from a study of T-cell reconstitution after alpha-beta-depleted transplantation in children. Unique molecular identifiers were built into the TCRbeta library. TCRdb re-called the PCR reads through MiXCR, storing one row per CDR3 protein. This table has 500,000 to 600,000 distinct CDR3 sequences, roughly 27% appearing once. Study-wide points: Two months or so post-transplant, alpha-beta T cells reportedly derived from several hundred expanded graft clones. TCRbeta diversity was high at day 60 in some patients (a result of surviving recipient T cells and thymic progenitors). The main origin of T-cell counts and diversity one year after transplant was newly produced T cells.

Points on this clonotype: Its antigen is currently unknown.

Germline V gives CDR1 SGHRS, CDR2 YFSETQ. The CDR3 length is 15 residues. V shed 0 bases and J shed 4 bases, with 13 bases lying between them. J is TRBJ1-1 and V is TRBV5-1, with a weak D call TRBD1 (6 bases). The receptor was isolated from a boy younger than two with Wiskott-Aldrich syndrome, due to receive a stem cell transplant. Sequencing was performed on PBMCs, taken before TCRalphabeta/CD19-depleted stem cell transplant. The CDR3 protein is CASSLGTALLTEAFF. DNA for the CDR3: TGCGCCAGCAGCTTGGGGACAGCCCTGCTCACTGAAGCTTTCTTT.